This section outlines one T cell receptor (beta chain) sequence together with its context. Repertoires were generated with immunoSEQ multiplex PCR, while TCRdb's copy carries only in-frame clones and drops some. The profile covers 500,000 or so clones, with around 87% appearing a single time and 0.7% taken by the ten largest. The germline V and J ends were trimmed by 6 bases and 8 bases, with 13 bases remaining between them. The CDR3 consists of 13 residues. Two consecutive negative NP/OP PCR tests, clearance, or resolved symptoms defined Cohort 3 recovery. This sample is drawn from a study of blood T cell repertoires in COVID-19. Across the whole study: T cells, B-cell-depleted T cells, or PBMCs supplied cDNA or gDNA.

This chain connects TRBV12-3 or TRBV12-4 to TRBJ1-4; D is undetermined. Sequencing was carried out using PBMCs or T cells enriched from blood (not recorded which). This receptor was obtained from a woman aged 18-29 years who had recovered from COVID-19. CDR3 sequence reads: CASRLSSGEKLFF. Here the CDR3 DNA reads TGTGCCAGCAGGCTTAGTTCCGGGGAAAAACTGTTTTTT.